A selection of T cell receptor beta chains follows, all from one sample in a study of a mutant IDH1 vaccine in newly diagnosed glioma. These receptors' targets are unknown. Data came from immunoSEQ multiplex PCR; TCRdb stores just in-frame clones and leaves some out. This repertoire shows around 40,000 clones, around 85% found once; its top ten account for approximately 2.5%. Sequenced here: PBMCs, sampled from a glioma patient whose treatment included an IDH1 peptide vaccine. The receptor source for this set is a woman aged 18-29 years with glioma. Some clones in this sample may be carry-over from other donors' samples. Both conserved end residues are part of each CDR3. A D gene is named only where the DNA matches it firmly. Clone size is not always given. Where it is, it says once, few, many or a class for expanded clones.

d_gene	j_gene	v_gene	abundance	len	CDR3nt	CDR3aa
TRBD1	TRBJ1-4	TRBV6-5	.	14	TGTGCCAGCAGCAGGGGGGCAACTAATGAAAAACTGTTTTTT	CASSRGATNEKLFF
.	TRBJ1-1	TRBV16	.	15	TGTGCCAGCAGCCACCGATCGGAGGGGATCACTGAAGCTTTCTTT	CASSHRSEGITEAFF
.	TRBJ2-5	TRBV7-9	.	11	TGTGCCAGCAGTCAGGTGGAGACCCAGTACTTC	CASSQVETQYF
.	TRBJ1-2	TRBV7-2	.	17	TGTGCCAGCAGCTTATCCGGGGAGAGCTTAACGTCCTATGGCTACACCTTC	CASSLSGESLTSYGYTF
.	TRBJ2-3	TRBV5-1	.	16	TGCGCCAGCAGCTCCTCGACCCGGGGGAGGACAGATACGCAGTATTTT	CASSSSTRGRTDTQYF
.	TRBJ2-1	TRBV6-4	.	15	TGTGCCAGCAGTAAATCCTTCTCCTCCTACAATGAGCAGTTCTTC	CASSKSFSSYNEQFF
.	TRBJ2-5	TRBV29-1	.	12	TGCAGCGGGGGATCAGGGGCGGAGACCCAGTACTTC	CSGGSGAETQYF
.	TRBJ1-1	TRBV6-5	.	12	TGTGCCAGCAGGGGGCAATGGACTGAAGCTTTCTTT	CASRGQWTEAFF
TRBD1	TRBJ2-3	TRBV18	.	15	TGTGCCAGCTCACCATTACAGGGGGCCCCAGATACGCAGTATTTT	CASSPLQGAPDTQYF
TRBD1	TRBJ1-4	TRBV5-1	.	17	TGCGCCAGCAGCCGCGCCGGGACAGGGGCAACTAATGAAAAACTGTTTTTT	CASSRAGTGATNEKLFF
.	TRBJ2-2	TRBV2	.	13	TGTGCCAGCAGTCCTACTTACACCGGGGAGCTGTTTTTT	CASSPTYTGELFF
TRBD2	TRBJ2-7	TRBV6-5	.	15	TGTGCCAGCACCCCTACTAGCGGGGGGCGCTACGAGCAGTACTTC	CASTPTSGGRYEQYF
.	TRBJ2-5	TRBV9	once	14	TGTGCCAGCAGCGTAGGTGGTAGCCCCGAGACCCAGTACTTC	CASSVGGSPETQYF
TRBD1	TRBJ1-2	TRBV19	.	14	TGTGCCAGTACCGGCCCCCGGGACAGTTATGGCTACACCTTC	CASTGPRDSYGYTF
.	TRBJ2-3	TRBV27	.	13	TGTGCCAGCAGTACCCGGAGTCGAGATACGCAGTATTTT	CASSTRSRDTQYF
TRBD1	TRBJ1-1	TRBV6-5	once	13	TGTGCCAGCAGGCGACAGGGAAACACTGAAGCTTTCTTT	CASRRQGNTEAFF
.	TRBJ1-1	TRBV11-3	.	13	TGTGCCAGCAGCCCGACGGCGAACACTGAAGCTTTCTTT	CASSPTANTEAFF
TRBD2	TRBJ2-1	TRBV7-9	.	16	TGTGCCAGCAGCTCCGGAACTAGCGGATTCTACAATGAGCAGTTCTTC	CASSSGTSGFYNEQFF
TRBD1	TRBJ2-7	TRBV9	once	15	TGTGCCAGCAGAAGGACAGGCTACAGTCTCGACGAGCAGTACTTC	CASRRTGYSLDEQYF
TRBD2	TRBJ2-7	TRBV5-1	.	15	TGCGCCAGCAGCTTAGATGGGACTAGCAGCTACGAGCAGTACTTC	CASSLDGTSSYEQYF
.	TRBJ1-2	TRBV6-5	few	15	TGTGCCAGCAGCGCAGAGGGAGGCAGGGGCTATGGCTACACCTTC	CASSAEGGRGYGYTF
.	TRBJ2-7	TRBV5-1	.	13	TGCGCCAGCGCCGACAGGTTGTCCTACGAGCAGTACTTC	CASADRLSYEQYF
.	TRBJ2-1	TRBV9	few	16	TGTGCCAGCAGCGTAGGGGCTGGACAACCTTACAATGAGCAGTTCTTC	CASSVGAGQPYNEQFF
.	TRBJ2-7	TRBV15	.	14	TGTGCCACCAGCACCCGCCGAGGGTCCTACGAGCAGTACTTC	CATSTRRGSYEQYF
TRBD2	TRBJ2-1	TRBV7-8	.	18	TGTGCCAGCAGCTTAGGGACTAGCGATTTTAGCCGCCACAATGAGCAGTTCTTC	CASSLGTSDFSRHNEQFF
.	TRBJ1-2	TRBV29-1	few	13	TGCAGCCCCTTCAGTGTAACTAACTATGGCTACACCTTC	CSPFSVTNYGYTF
.	TRBJ2-5	TRBV2	.	16	TGTGCCAGCAGTCCGCCCACGGGGTTAAACCAAGAGACCCAGTACTTC	CASSPPTGLNQETQYF
.	TRBJ2-2	TRBV11-2	.	15	TGTGCCAGCAGCCGTAGGACAGAGAACACCGGGGAGCTGTTTTTT	CASSRRTENTGELFF
TRBD2	TRBJ2-7	TRBV9	.	14	TGTGCCAGCAGCGGCGGGGACTACTCCTACGAGCAGTACTTC	CASSGGDYSYEQYF
.	TRBJ2-2	TRBV9	.	17	TGTGCCAGCAGCGTAGATTCGGGTTCCCCAAGGACCGGGGAGCTGTTTTTT	CASSVDSGSPRTGELFF
TRBD1	TRBJ2-1	TRBV19	.	13	TGTGCCAGCCGACAGGGGAGTAACAATGAGCAGTTCTTC	CASRQGSNNEQFF
TRBD1	TRBJ1-2	TRBV15	.	14	TGTGCCACCAGCAGGGGACAGCCTTTATATGGCTACACCTTC	CATSRGQPLYGYTF
.	TRBJ1-1	TRBV4-3	few	15	TGCGCCAGCAGCCACGGGCGTGCGGTAGTAGGTGAAGCTTTCTTT	CASSHGRAVVGEAFF
.	TRBJ2-7	TRBV4-2	.	15	TGTGCCAGCAGCCAAGCAGAGACGGAATCCTACGAGCAGTACTTC	CASSQAETESYEQYF
.	TRBJ2-3	TRBV2	.	15	TGTGCCAGCAGCCGGGACCGCGTTTACACAGATACGCAGTATTTT	CASSRDRVYTDTQYF
.	TRBJ2-3	TRBV18	.	13	TGTGCCAGCTCCCTAGTAGCGGCAGATACGCAGTATTTT	CASSLVAADTQYF
.	TRBJ1-2	TRBV5-1	.	15	TGCGCCAGCAGCTTGGGGCCTACAGGTGGCTCTGGCTACACCTTC	CASSLGPTGGSGYTF
.	TRBJ2-7	TRBV4-2	.	14	TGTGCCAGCAGCCAAGAAGGGGGCTCCTACGAGCAGTACTTC	CASSQEGGSYEQYF
TRBD2	TRBJ2-7	TRBV5-1	.	13	TGCGCCAGCAGGAAGACTAGCGGCTACGAGCAGTACTTC	CASRKTSGYEQYF
.	TRBJ2-1	TRBV6-5	.	14	TGTGCCAGCAGTTACTCACGCTTCGATGTCGAGCAGTTCTTC	CASSYSRFDVEQFF
.	TRBJ2-7	TRBV2	.	12	TGTGCCAGCAGTGAGGACGGGACCGAGCAGTACTTC	CASSEDGTEQYF
.	TRBJ1-2	TRBV7-2	.	13	TGTGCCAGCAGCTTACGTCCAGGCGATGGCTACACCTTC	CASSLRPGDGYTF
.	TRBJ2-1	TRBV27	.	12	TGTGCCAGCAGCTTACAGGGCCGCTGGCAGTTCTTC	CASSLQGRWQFF
.	TRBJ2-1	TRBV5-6	once	12	TGTGCCAGCAGCTGGGGGAGTGATGAGCAGTTCTTC	CASSWGSDEQFF